One T cell receptor beta chain is described in this entry. Its antigen remains undetermined. One base away there is no much larger clone; base qualities are not given. The data derive from a study of radiotherapy plus CTLA-4 blockade in lung cancer (dated by TCRdb to 2016 to 2019). About the study as a whole: Objective responses occurred in roughly 19% of enrolled patients, and around 30% achieved disease control.

The study tested focal radiation therapy combined with CTLA-4 blockade (ipilimumab) in patients with chemo-refractory metastatic non-small-cell lung cancer. Beyond this particular receptor, the publication reports: The strongest predictors of response, as reported, were early dynamic changes in blood T cell clones along with a rise in serum interferon-beta after radiation. TCR clones derived from tumors expanded in peripheral blood after treatment with radiotherapy and ipilimumab.

From the germline V gene (reference sequence), CDR1 is LNHNV and CDR2 is YYDKDF. V is cut back by 6 bases and J by 10 bases, with 11 bases in the junction unmatched. CDR3 length: 13 amino acids, cysteine to phenylalanine. Only the CDR3 DNA stays, 39 bases, in frame from base 1. Library method: the immunoSEQ multiplex PCR assay. TCRdb carries this immuneACCESS record with in-frame sequences only. Its versions omit some clonotypes, under half of them owing to an unresolved V gene in the studies checked, with the rest unexplained. The sample has approximately 76,000 clones on record, roughly 79% of them singletons. Of the sample, less than 4% is held by the ten largest clones.

The material sequenced was peripheral blood, taken from a patient treated with radiotherapy plus ipilimumab. This clonotype was sampled from a human donor with non-small cell lung cancer who had a partial response to radiotherapy plus ipilimumab. Some clones in this sample may be carry-over from other donors' samples. Rearrangement joined TRBV15 to TRBJ2-5; TRBD1 fits 7 bases in the junction. The DNA is as follows: TGTGCCACCAGTGAGACAGGGATTGAGGACCAGTACTTC. Translated, this is CATSETGIEDQYF. The CDR3, completed at both ends by the reference TRBV15 and TRBJ2-5 genes, gives the full variable domain DAMVIQNPRYQVTQFGKPVTLSCSQTLNHNVMYWYQQKSSQAPKLLFHYYDKDFNNEADTPDNFQSRRPNTSFCFLDIRSPGLGDTAMYLCATSETGIEDQYFGPGTRLLVL.